This entry lists 15 T cell receptor beta chains sequenced from one sample in a study of response to subunit inactivated influenza vaccine. In TCRdb, the RT-PCR reads were re-called with MiXCR into one record per CDR3 protein. Of 450,000 to 550,000 distinct CDR3 sequences listed, about 25% are singletons. Sample: CD4+ T cells sorted from PBMCs, taken 4 to 6 days after vaccination. These receptor sequences come from a man in his fifties who received an inactivated influenza vaccine.

Concerning this clonotype itself: Since a much larger clone is just one base distant, this may be a read error. As DNA, the CDR3 is TGTGCCAGCAGTCCGCCGGCGGTCCAAGAGACCCAGAACTTC. Its protein is CASSPPAVQETQNF. This chain connects TRBV12-3 or TRBV12-4 to TRBJ2-5; no clear D gene. The CDR3 runs to 14 residues.

The J gene is TRBJ1-2, the V gene TRBV4-2; D perhaps matches TRBD1 (5 bases). The germline gives CDR1 LGHNA, CDR2 YNFKEQ. The CDR3 is 15 residues long. Trimming stripped 1 base from V and 4 bases from J, with 13 bases between. The CDR3 loop is CASSQGRGVSYGYTF. The CDR3 DNA reads TGTGCCAGCAGCCAAGGCCGGGGCGTCAGCTATGGCTACACCTTC.

This clonotype was seen a handful of times. The J gene is TRBJ2-2, the V gene TRBV3-1; no clear D. V gave up 1 base and J gave up 3 bases, with 6 bases separating them. CDR1 and CDR2 from the germline V gene are LGHDT and YNNKEL (reference sequence). The CDR3 spans 14 residues. The CDR3 here is CASSQGRDTGELFF. CDR3 DNA sequence: TGTGCCAGCAGCCAAGGACGGGACACCGGGGAGCTGTTTTTT. Drawing the rest from reference TRBV3-1 and TRBJ2-2, the complete variable domain is DTAVSQTPKYLVTQMGNDKSIKCEQNLGHDTMYWYKQDSKKFLKIMFSYNNKELIINETVPNRFSPKSPDKAHLNLHINSLELGDSAVYFCASSQGRDTGELFFGEGSRLTVL.

This clonotype was detected a few times. The V call is TRBV12-3 or TRBV12-4, the J call TRBJ1-1; 10 nucleotides align to TRBD1. The CDR3 is 15 amino acids. V lost 1 base to trimming and J lost 4 bases; unmatched junction nucleotides: 3. The CDR3 region has the DNA TGTGCCAGCAGTTTAGAGGGACAGGGGCTCACTGAAGCTTTCTTT. Translating gives CASSLEGQGLTEAFF.

This clonotype appeared a single time. J is TRBJ1-6 and V is TRBV28; possibly TRBD1 for D (5 bases). The CDR3 spans 16 residues. Germline values: CDR1 MDHEN, CDR2 SYDVKM. Trimming pared 3 bases from V and 10 bases from J, leaving 19 bases between. Written as DNA, the CDR3 is TGTGCCAGCAGTTTGGTTGGTACGGGGCGACGGTCACCCCTCCACTTT. It is translated as CASSLVGTGRRSPLHF.

This clonotype was found a few times. The chain has TRBV20-1 and TRBJ2-3; D might be TRBD2 (7 bases). This CDR3 contains 13 residues. Germline CDR1 DFQATT, CDR2 SNEGSKA (reference sequence). Trimming left V 4 bases short and J 2 bases short, with 10 bases between. In DNA, the CDR3 is TGCAGTGCTATACGGGGGGCCACAGATACGCAGTATTTT. Translation: CSAIRGATDTQYF.

J is TRBJ2-5 and V is TRBV20-1, with 10 bases fitting TRBD1. The germline V gene has CDR1 DFQATT and CDR2 SNEGSKA (reference sequence). The J segment lost 5 bases and the V segment lost 3 bases, leaving 12 bases of the junction unmatched. The CDR3 sequence is 16 residues long. The CDR3 DNA reads TGCAGTGCTAGGTCAATACCGGGACAGGGGACGGAGACCCAGTACTTC. As protein: CSARSIPGQGTETQYF.

This clonotype turned up a few times. This chain uses TRBV12-3 or TRBV12-4 with TRBJ1-1; the match to TRBD1 covers 7 bases. Losses at the gene ends were 3 bases for V and 4 bases for J; bases not matched to a gene: 5. This CDR3 has 14 residues. The CDR3 DNA is TGTGCCAGCAGTTTCCGACAGGGAAGCACTGAAGCTTTCTTT. This gives the protein CASSFRQGSTEAFF.

There are a few counts of this clonotype. The V gene is TRBV7-3, the J gene TRBJ2-1; D is tentatively TRBD1 or TRBD2 (6 bases each). Germline values: CDR1 SGHTA, CDR2 FQGTGA. There are 13 residues in the CDR3. Trimming left V 5 bases short and J 8 bases short, with 13 bases between. The CDR3 nucleotides are TGTGCCAGCAGCGGAGGGGGGTGGGATGAGCAGTTCTTC. Translated, it gives CASSGGGWDEQFF. Together with reference TRBV7-3 and TRBJ2-1, the CDR3 gives the full variable domain: GAGVSQTPSNKVTEKGKYVELRCDPISGHTALYWYRQSLGQGPEFLIYFQGTGAADDSGLPNDRFFAVRPEGSVSTLKIQRTERGDSAVYLCASSGGGWDEQFFGPGTRLTVL.

The gene calls are TRBV5-1 and TRBJ2-7, with 8 bases identical to TRBD2. Germline V gene sequence: CDR1 SGHRS, CDR2 YFSETQ. The CDR3 has 18 amino acids. The junction had 15 bases not matched to a gene; V was cut back by 0 bases and J by 4 bases. The CDR3 region is CASSLGTGGQFIGYEQYF. The CDR3 DNA follows: TGCGCCAGCAGCTTGGGGACGGGGGGGCAGTTTATCGGTTACGAGCAGTACTTC. The full variable domain, rest sourced from reference TRBV5-1 and TRBJ2-7, is KAGVTQTPRYLIKTRGQQVTLSCSPISGHRSVSWYQQTPGQGLQFLFEYFSETQRNKGNFPGRFSGRQFSNSRSEMNVSTLELGDSALYLCASSLGTGGQFIGYEQYFGPGTRLTVT.

This clonotype has only a few counts. V gene TRBV12-3 or TRBV12-4 combines with J gene TRBJ2-4, with TRBD1 matching 8 bases. V lost 5 bases, J lost 12 bases, and 9 bases stayed unmatched. This CDR3 comprises 13 residues. Written as DNA, the CDR3 is TGTGCCAGCAGTCTTAGGGACAGGTCGAGTCAGTACTTC. It encodes CASSLRDRSSQYF.

There are a few counts of this clonotype. The chain joins TRBV11-2 to TRBJ2-7, with TRBD2 identical over 8 bases. CDR3 length: 15 residues. Unmatched junction bases numbered 8, after V lost 5 bases and J lost 2 bases. From germline, CDR1 is SGHAT and CDR2 FQNNGV. The CDR3 DNA reads as TGTGCCAGCAGCCTTCTCCTCGGGGGGGCCTACGAGCAGTACTTC. It encodes CASSLLLGGAYEQYF.

The V call is TRBV12-3 or TRBV12-4, the J call TRBJ2-3; 9 nucleotides line up with TRBD2. CDR3 length equals 17 residues. J gave up 1 base and V 3 bases, and 8 bases lay outside the gene matches. CDR3 bases: TGTGCCAGCAGTTTTGAGCTAGCGGGGTCAGGCACAGATACGCAGTATTTT. Translated: CASSFELAGSGTDTQYF.

The chain couples TRBV7-2 to TRBJ2-7, with D perhaps matching TRBD2 (6 bases). Trimming took off 1 base at V and 4 bases at J, with 14 bases between the two ends. This CDR3 comprises 15 residues. Germline-derived CDR1 and CDR2 are SGHTA and FQGNSA. The chain's CDR3 is CASSLGEAVRYEQYF. CDR3 DNA: TGTGCCAGCAGCTTAGGGGAGGCTGTCAGGTACGAGCAGTACTTC. The variable domain in full, with the rest retrieved from reference TRBV7-2 and TRBJ2-7, is GAGVSQSPSNKVTEKGKDVELRCDPISGHTALYWYRQSLGQGLEFLIYFQGNSAPDKSGLPSDRFSAERTGGSVSTLTIQRTQQEDSAVYLCASSLGEAVRYEQYFGPGTRLTVT.

In its sample, this clonotype was seen many times. The chain combines TRBV12-3 or TRBV12-4 with TRBJ2-7, with D perhaps matching TRBD1 (6 bases). The CDR3 sequence is 15 residues long. Trimming left V 5 bases short and J 2 bases short, with 16 bases between. CDR3 amino acids: CASSRGQIITYEQYF. DNA for the CDR3: TGTGCCAGCAGTCGAGGACAGATAATCACCTACGAGCAGTACTTC.